This T cell receptor (beta chain) was profiled in a study of shared clonotypes between healthy human individuals. Study-level results: Estimated richness values were generally larger in naive subsets than in memory subsets.

This table comes from immunoSEQ multiplex PCR, and its TCRdb copy is limited to in-frame clones, with some not included. Of approximately 1.9 million clones in the sample, 90% to 95% are singletons; the top ten hold about 1.7%. In regard to this clone: Its antigen is currently unknown.

The CDR3 extends over 17 amino acids. Germline V CDR1 and CDR2: SGHDT, YYEEEE. With 2 bases clipped from V and 7 bases from J, the junction kept 13 bases outside the gene matches. Only CD45RO-negative cells positively selected for CCR7 counted as naive CD8 cells, so terminally differentiated effector memory CD45RA+ cells were excluded. The sequence was collected from a man aged 18 to 29 in good health. Some clones in this sample may be carry-over from other donors' samples. The sample was naive CD8+ T cells from PBMCs. V usage is TRBV5-6 and J usage is TRBJ1-4; 8 bases agree with TRBD1. CDR3 DNA sequence: TGTGCCAGCAGCTTTTGGAACAGGGGGAGTTATGGTGAAAAACTGTTTTTT. Encoded protein: CASSFWNRGSYGEKLFF.